What follows describes a single T cell receptor (beta chain). The data stem from a study of shared clonotypes between healthy human individuals. Study-level information: The study used three CD4 naive, three CD4 memory, two CD8 naive and one CD8 memory plate per donor.

Measured with immunoSEQ multiplex PCR; TCRdb has only the in-frame clones, and not every one. Of 1.6 million or so clones in the sample, approximately 98.5% were seen once. CDR3 length: 15 residues. J was trimmed by 4 bases and V by 2 bases; bases with no gene match: 7. Per the germline V gene, CDR1 is MNHNY and CDR2 is SVGAGI (reference sequence). This sequence joins TRBV6-6 and TRBJ1-1; 7 bases match TRBD1. Sequenced sample: naive CD4+ T cells sorted from blood. Subset described: CD45RA+ positively selected. The sequence was collected from a man aged 30 to 45 in good health. CDR3 region: CASSYSQTGPTEAFF. The DNA of the CDR3 is TGTGCCAGCAGTTACAGCCAGACAGGGCCCACTGAAGCTTTCTTT.